This is a list of T cell receptor beta chains from one sample in a study of siplizumab effects on memory and regulatory T cells. Measured with immunoSEQ multiplex PCR; TCRdb has only the in-frame clones, and not every one. The sample yields over 95,000 clones, approximately 92% seen once. Material for sequencing was non-Treg CD4+ T cells sorted from blood. The origin of the receptors is a human donor in good health. The CDR3 runs from the conserved cysteine through the conserved F or W. Each record gives: J gene, clone size, D gene, V gene, CDR3 DNA, CDR3 protein. A D gene is named only where the DNA matches it firmly. Not every row has a clone size; where given, it reads once, few, many or a size class.

TRBJ1-2,.,TRBD1,TRBV14,TGTGCCAGCAGCCACAGGGGGATCGGCGGCTACACCTTC,CASSHRGIGGYTF
TRBJ1-2,.,TRBD1,TRBV6-6,TGTGCCAGTTTAGTCCGACAGGGTGGGGAGGGCTACACCTTC,CASLVRQGGEGYTF
TRBJ1-5,.,TRBD1,TRBV6-5,TGTGCCAGCCATCCTTGGCAGGGGGCTAATCAGCCCCAGCATTTT,CASHPWQGANQPQHF
TRBJ2-5,once,.,TRBV5-4,TGTGCCAGCAGTCTCGGACGAGAGACCCAGTACTTC,CASSLGRETQYF
TRBJ2-4,few,TRBD2,TRBV7-3,TGTGCCAGCAGCTTAGCGGGGACTAGCGTAAACATTCAGTACTTC,CASSLAGTSVNIQYF
TRBJ1-2,.,.,TRBV25-1,TGTGCCAGCAGTGGGCCAGTCCACTATGGCTACACCTTC,CASSGPVHYGYTF
TRBJ2-7,.,TRBD2,TRBV18,TGTGCCAGCTCACCACCGATCGCTAGCGGGGGCCACGAGCAGTACTTC,CASSPPIASGGHEQYF
TRBJ1-2,.,TRBD1,TRBV6-6,TGTGCCAGCAGTTACCTAGGACAGGGCGGCTACACCTTC,CASSYLGQGGYTF
TRBJ2-7,.,TRBD2,TRBV5-6,TGTGCCAGCAGCTTTGGGACTAGCGGACTATACGAGCAGTACTTC,CASSFGTSGLYEQYF
TRBJ1-2,once,.,TRBV30,TGTGCCTGGGGGGACGACACAGGAGGGACCTTC,CAWGDDTGGTF
TRBJ2-7,.,TRBD1,TRBV5-1,TGCGCCAGCAGCACCCGACAGGGCTCCTACGAGCAGTACTTC,CASSTRQGSYEQYF
TRBJ2-1,.,TRBD2,TRBV19,TGTGCCAGTGGAAGCGGGAGAGGAAACAATGAGCAGTTCTTC,CASGSGRGNNEQFF
TRBJ1-6,.,.,TRBV11-3,TGTGCCAGCAGCTTAGATCCCGACACGCCTGGGGATAATTCACCCCTCCACTTT,CASSLDPDTPGDNSPLHF
TRBJ1-4,.,.,TRBV19,TGTGCCAGTAGAGATGACAGTACAACTAATGAAAAACTGTTTTTT,CASRDDSTTNEKLFF
TRBJ1-5,.,.,TRBV9,TGTGCCAGCAGCGTAGTGACGGGGGTACAGCCCCAGCATTTT,CASSVVTGVQPQHF
TRBJ2-7,.,TRBD1,TRBV7-9,TGTGCCAGCAGCTCAGGACAGGGGGCCTCCTACGAGCAGTACTTC,CASSSGQGASYEQYF
TRBJ1-1,few,.,TRBV30,TGTGCCTGGAGTGTTGGAATGAACACTGAAGCTTTCTTT,CAWSVGMNTEAFF
TRBJ1-1,.,TRBD1,TRBV7-6,TGTGCCAGCAGTTCAGGGACAGGGGGCGTGGACACTACTGAAGCTTTCTTT,CASSSGTGGVDTTEAFF
TRBJ2-3,.,TRBD2,TRBV6-5,TGTGCCAGCAGTTACCGCGGGGGAGCTAGCACAGATACGCAGTATTTT,CASSYRGGASTDTQYF
TRBJ2-3,.,TRBD2,TRBV6-4,TGTGCCAGCAGTGACTCGCCGACTAGCCTTGCAGATACGCAGTATTTT,CASSDSPTSLADTQYF
TRBJ2-2,.,.,TRBV25-1,TGTGCCAGCAGCGAGGAGCACTGGGACACCGGGGAGCTGTTTTTT,CASSEEHWDTGELFF
TRBJ1-5,once,.,TRBV7-9,TGTGCCAGCAGCCCCGCCTATAGCAATCAGCCCCAGCATTTT,CASSPAYSNQPQHF
TRBJ2-7,.,TRBD2,TRBV6-7,TGTGCCAGCAGTACCCGGGGGACTAGCGGTTTCTACGAGCAGTACTTC,CASSTRGTSGFYEQYF
TRBJ1-5,.,.,TRBV12-5,TGTGCTAGTGGTTCCACCTCGCGACCGGAGCCCCAGCATTTT,CASGSTSRPEPQHF
TRBJ2-1,.,.,TRBV4-3,TGCGCCAGCAGCCCACAGAAGAATGAGCAGTTCTTC,CASSPQKNEQFF
TRBJ2-7,.,.,TRBV10-2,TGCGCCAGCAAGAACGGCCTGGCCTACGAGCAGTACTTC,CASKNGLAYEQYF
TRBJ2-2,.,.,TRBV4-3,TGCGCCAGCAGCCAAGAATGGGGGGCGCGCACCGGGGAGCTGTTTTTT,CASSQEWGARTGELFF
TRBJ1-3,.,.,TRBV27,TGTGCCAGCAGTTTCTTGATGGGGGTAAACACCATATATTTT,CASSFLMGVNTIYF
TRBJ1-1,.,.,TRBV7-7,TGTGCCAGCAGCCCCAGTATGAACACTGAAGCTTTCTTT,CASSPSMNTEAFF
TRBJ2-1,.,.,TRBV5-1,TGCGCCAGCAGCTTCTTCTCCTACAATGAGCAGTTCTTC,CASSFFSYNEQFF
TRBJ2-1,.,TRBD2,TRBV5-1,TGCGCCAGCAGCTTATCGGGGGGAAGCTACAATGAGCAGTTCTTC,CASSLSGGSYNEQFF
TRBJ1-1,.,TRBD1,TRBV25-1,TGTGCCAGCAGTGACTGGACAGGGGACACTGAAGCTTTCTTT,CASSDWTGDTEAFF
TRBJ1-1,few,TRBD1,TRBV9,TGTGCCAGCAGCGTAGAGGGACAGGGCAACACTGAAGCTTTCTTT,CASSVEGQGNTEAFF
TRBJ1-4,once,TRBD1,TRBV5-6,TGTGCCAGCAGCCAACAGGGGGATGGGGAAGATGAAAAACTGTTTTTT,CASSQQGDGEDEKLFF
TRBJ2-1,.,TRBD1,TRBV30,TGTGCCTGGAGTGTAGGGACAGGGTACAATGAGCAGTTCTTC,CAWSVGTGYNEQFF
TRBJ2-1,.,.,TRBV2,TGTGCCAGCAGTGACAGGGCCGACAATGAGCAGTTCTTC,CASSDRADNEQFF
TRBJ1-1,.,.,TRBV6-1,TGTGCCAGCAGTGAAGCATCACTCCTGGGGGGTTTCTTT,CASSEASLLGGFF
TRBJ2-4,.,TRBD1,TRBV11-1,TGTGCCAGCAGCGGCCGGGACAGGGAACCCGGGGGGATTCAGTACTTC,CASSGRDREPGGIQYF
TRBJ2-2,.,TRBD2,TRBV5-1,TGCGCCAGCAGTTCCAGCGGGGGCCCCGGGACCGGGGAGCTGTTTTTT,CASSSSGGPGTGELFF
TRBJ2-5,few,.,TRBV4-3,TGCGCCAGCAGCCAAGACTTGCCGTTCGAGGGGGTTGAAGAGACCCAGTACTTC,CASSQDLPFEGVEETQYF
TRBJ1-1,few,.,TRBV15,TGTGCCACCAGCAGTCTCAACCCGGGGCAGACTGAAGCTTTCTTT,CATSSLNPGQTEAFF
TRBJ2-1,.,.,TRBV7-2,TGTGCCAGCAGCTTGTCTGATTTGTACAATGAGCAGTTCTTC,CASSLSDLYNEQFF
TRBJ2-1,.,.,TRBV9,TGTGCCAGCAGCCCTCAACGGTCGGGGGTGGGCTACAATGAGCAGTTCTTC,CASSPQRSGVGYNEQFF
TRBJ1-2,.,.,TRBV29-1,TGCAGCGTTTTCACAGGGTACTATGGCTACACCTTC,CSVFTGYYGYTF
TRBJ2-5,.,.,TRBV25-1,TGTGCCAGCAGTGACACCGGACGGATCCAAGAGACCCAGTACTTC,CASSDTGRIQETQYF
TRBJ1-5,.,TRBD1,TRBV28,TGTGCCAGCAGTCCAGGACAGGGGATGGGGCCCCAGCATTTT,CASSPGQGMGPQHF
TRBJ2-7,once,.,TRBV6-5,TGTGCCAGCAGTTACTCTCGGGGACCCTCCTACGAGCAGTACTTC,CASSYSRGPSYEQYF
TRBJ2-7,.,TRBD2,TRBV11-2,TGTGCCAGCAGCCCGATTAGCGGGGGGAAGACCTACGAGCAGTACTTC,CASSPISGGKTYEQYF
TRBJ1-1,.,.,TRBV21-1,TGTGCCAGCACTAACCGGGACAGAGTTTCCACTGAAGCTTTCTTT,CASTNRDRVSTEAFF
TRBJ2-1,.,.,TRBV5-1,TGCGCCAGCAGCAAAGACAGAAACAATGAGCAGTTCTTC,CASSKDRNNEQFF
TRBJ2-7,.,TRBD2,TRBV11-2,TGTGCCAGCAGCTTAAGACTAGCCGCCTACGAGCAGTACTTC,CASSLRLAAYEQYF